A selection of T cell receptor beta chains follows, all from one sample in a study of blood T cell repertoires in COVID-19. Clones were read by immunoSEQ multiplex PCR, and TCRdb kept only the in-frame ones, dropping some. Of roughly 100,000 clones in the sample, 70% to 80% were seen once. Sequenced sample: peripheral blood. Receptors originate from a human donor with acute or convalescent COVID-19. The donor label of this sample is uncertain. CDR3s include the opening cysteine and the closing phenylalanine or tryptophan. D genes are given only for firm matches. For some rows the clone size is stated as once, few or many, or as a class when expanded; others skip it.

NA,TRBV20-1,NA,TRBJ1-1,CSAQGDTEAFF,TGCAGTGCCCAGGGTGACACTGAAGCTTTCTTT
few,TRBV5-4,TRBD1,TRBJ2-5,CASSLRTGEETQYF,TGTGCCAGCAGCTTGCGCACAGGGGAAGAGACCCAGTACTTC
NA,TRBV30,NA,TRBJ1-3,CAWSIVSGNTIYF,TGTGCCTGGAGTATAGTCTCTGGAAACACCATATATTTT
few,TRBV6-5,NA,TRBJ1-6,CASSYSWGSNSPLHF,TGTGCCAGCAGTTACTCATGGGGCTCGAATTCACCCCTCCACTTT
NA,TRBV5-1,NA,TRBJ2-1,CASSFSGWDEQFF,TGCGCCAGCAGCTTTTCCGGGTGGGATGAGCAGTTCTTC
few,TRBV5-1,NA,TRBJ2-1,CASSLGRFSSYNEQFF,TGCGCCAGCAGCTTGGGTCGTTTTAGCTCCTACAATGAGCAGTTCTTC
NA,TRBV18,TRBD1,TRBJ1-2,CASSPPVPGQGANGYTF,TGTGCCAGCTCACCTCCCGTTCCGGGACAGGGGGCAAATGGCTACACCTTC
NA,TRBV7-9,TRBD1,TRBJ1-6,CASSLSQQGAFRSPLHF,TGTGCCAGCAGCCTGAGTCAACAGGGGGCATTTCGCTCACCCCTCCACTTT
NA,TRBV7-2,NA,TRBJ1-3,CASSPPGVSGNTIYF,TGTGCCAGCAGCCCCCCGGGAGTTTCTGGAAACACCATATATTTT
NA,TRBV5-1,TRBD1,TRBJ1-1,CASSLQGSGTEAFF,TGCGCCAGCAGCTTACAGGGGTCGGGCACTGAAGCTTTCTTT
few,TRBV4-1,TRBD1,TRBJ1-6,CASTGQGGSPLHF,TGCGCCAGTACGGGACAGGGAGGGTCACCCCTCCACTTT
NA,TRBV2,NA,TRBJ1-2,CASRPNLRSGYTF,TGTGCCAGCAGACCTAACTTACGAAGTGGCTACACCTTC
few,TRBV7-9,TRBD1,TRBJ2-1,CASSLPPGGAYEQFF,TGTGCCAGCAGCTTACCGCCAGGGGGCGCGTATGAGCAGTTCTTC
NA,TRBV18,NA,TRBJ1-3,CASSQNRDFSGNTIYF,TGTGCCAGCTCACAAAACCGGGATTTCTCTGGAAACACCATATATTTT
NA,TRBV5-4,TRBD1,TRBJ1-2,CASSLEGGDYGYTF,TGTGCCAGCAGCTTGGAAGGGGGCGACTATGGCTACACCTTC
NA,TRBV30,NA,TRBJ1-6,CAWRGTPETSPLHF,TGTGCCTGGCGCGGGACTCCAGAAACTTCACCCCTCCACTTT
NA,TRBV6-5,NA,TRBJ1-1,CASSTSYEHYAEAFF,TGTGCCAGCAGTACATCATACGAACACTACGCTGAAGCTTTCTTT
NA,TRBV13,NA,TRBJ2-3,CASSLGREADTQYF,TGTGCCAGCAGCTTAGGTCGGGAAGCAGATACGCAGTATTTT
many,TRBV11-2,NA,TRBJ2-5,CASSLDSTGEETQYF,TGTGCCAGCAGCTTAGATTCCACAGGAGAAGAGACCCAGTACTTC
NA,TRBV11-2,NA,TRBJ2-3,CASSPALAPETGQYF,TGTGCCAGCAGCCCCGCGTTAGCTCCGGAAACCGGGCAGTATTTT
NA,TRBV3-1/TRBV3-2,TRBD2,TRBJ2-7,CAAAGRGGYEQYF,TGTGCCGCCGCGGGGCGGGGGGGCTACGAGCAGTACTTC
NA,TRBV2,NA,TRBJ2-1,CASLDVLSSYNEQFF,TGTGCCAGCCTCGATGTCTTGAGCTCCTACAATGAGCAGTTCTTC
few,TRBV14,NA,TRBJ1-6,CASSQDRRYSPLHF,TGTGCCAGCAGCCAAGACAGAAGATACTCACCCCTCCACTTT
NA,TRBV19,NA,TRBJ2-1,CASSMMLVSYNEQFF,TGTGCCAGTAGTATGATGCTAGTGTCCTACAATGAGCAGTTCTTC
NA,TRBV24-1,NA,TRBJ2-3,CATSDFGTHLGTQYF,TGTGCCACCAGTGATTTCGGGACTCATCTTGGTACGCAGTATTTT
few,TRBV27,TRBD1,TRBJ2-3,CASSERTGASTDTQYF,TGTGCCAGCAGTGAGAGGACAGGGGCCTCCACAGATACGCAGTATTTT
NA,TRBV7-8,TRBD2,TRBJ2-3,CATQESGMSTDTQYF,TGTGCCACACAAGAAAGCGGGATGAGCACAGATACGCAGTATTTT
NA,TRBV7-2,TRBD1,TRBJ1-1,CASSPPGQGRRNTEAFF,TGTGCCAGCAGCCCACCAGGACAGGGTAGGAGGAACACTGAAGCTTTCTTT
NA,TRBV6-2/TRBV6-3,NA,TRBJ2-1,CASSSMGRSYNEQFF,TGTGCCAGCAGTTCGATGGGCAGGTCCTACAATGAGCAGTTCTTC
once,TRBV27,NA,TRBJ1-1,CASSPTGRANTEAFF,TGTGCCAGCAGTCCGACAGGCAGGGCGAACACTGAAGCTTTCTTT
NA,TRBV7-8,NA,TRBJ1-1,CASSPSTGNTEAFF,TGTGCCAGCAGCCCCTCCACAGGGAACACTGAAGCTTTCTTT
NA,TRBV15,NA,TRBJ2-1,CATSKRRGGGYNEQFF,TGTGCCACCAGCAAAAGGAGGGGGGGCGGTTACAATGAGCAGTTCTTC
NA,TRBV3-1/TRBV3-2,TRBD2,TRBJ2-2,CASSLGLAGGANTGELFF,TGTGCCAGCAGCCTCGGACTAGCGGGGGGCGCGAACACCGGGGAGCTGTTTTTT
NA,TRBV10-2,TRBD1,TRBJ1-2,CATGTGNYGYTF,TGCGCTACCGGGACAGGGAACTATGGCTACACCTTC
few,TRBV5-5,NA,TRBJ1-2,CASSQRTSGTRRGEDYTF,TGTGCCAGCAGCCAACGAACCTCCGGGACAAGAAGGGGAGAGGACTACACCTTC
NA,TRBV7-2,NA,TRBJ1-4,CASSSQAYGNEKLFF,TGTGCCAGCAGCTCTCAGGCGTACGGCAATGAAAAACTGTTTTTT
NA,TRBV5-1,TRBD2,TRBJ2-1,CASSLDISGGSNEQFF,TGCGCCAGCAGCTTGGATATATCGGGGGGGAGTAATGAGCAGTTCTTC
NA,TRBV4-1,TRBD1,TRBJ1-1,CASSQPGTGAPQAEAFF,TGCGCCAGCAGCCAACCTGGGACAGGGGCCCCCCAGGCTGAAGCTTTCTTT
NA,TRBV18,TRBD1,TRBJ1-3,CASSPQWSGGPGNTIYF,TGTGCCAGCTCACCTCAGTGGTCAGGGGGCCCTGGAAACACCATATATTTT
NA,TRBV7-9,NA,TRBJ1-6,CASSPNTGVNSPLHF,TGTGCCAGCAGCCCCAACACGGGGGTTAATTCACCCCTCCACTTT
NA,TRBV5-6,TRBD1,TRBJ1-2,CASSSLGGYRGPLDYGYTF,TGTGCCAGCAGCTCCTTAGGGGGGTACAGGGGGCCCCTTGACTATGGCTACACCTTC
NA,TRBV6-5,TRBD2,TRBJ2-3,CATKTSGATDTQYF,TGTGCCACCAAAACTAGCGGGGCGACAGATACGCAGTATTTT
NA,TRBV9,TRBD1,TRBJ2-3,CASSGTGRSADTQYF,TGTGCCAGCAGCGGGACAGGGCGTTCGGCAGATACGCAGTATTTT
NA,TRBV29-1,NA,TRBJ2-3,CSVLRGGDTQYF,TGCAGCGTCCTCCGCGGAGGGGATACGCAGTATTTT
NA,TRBV28,NA,TRBJ2-7,CASGGGPSYEQYF,TGTGCCAGCGGCGGGGGCCCCTCCTACGAGCAGTACTTC
NA,TRBV18,TRBD1,TRBJ2-4,CASSWTTGGLLAKNIQYF,TGTGCCAGCTCATGGACGACAGGGGGACTCCTAGCCAAAAACATTCAGTACTTC
NA,TRBV19,TRBD1,TRBJ2-2,CASSRTGGVPGELFF,TGTGCCAGTAGTAGGACAGGGGGCGTACCCGGGGAGCTGTTTTTT
NA,TRBV7-9,NA,TRBJ1-1,CASSLRQDEAFF,TGTGCCAGCAGCTTGCGTCAGGATGAAGCTTTCTTT
NA,TRBV11-2,NA,TRBJ2-3,CASSGGATDTQYF,TGTGCCAGCAGCGGGGGGGCCACAGATACGCAGTATTTT
NA,TRBV9,NA,TRBJ2-3,CASSVEGGAVADTQYF,TGTGCCAGCAGCGTAGAAGGGGGGGCCGTAGCAGATACGCAGTATTTT
NA,TRBV14,NA,TRBJ2-5,CASSQTGEETQYF,TGTGCCAGCAGCCAGACAGGAGAAGAGACCCAGTACTTC
few,TRBV4-1,NA,TRBJ1-5,CASSQAPGNNQPQHF,TGCGCCAGCAGCCAAGCCCCAGGCAACAATCAGCCCCAGCATTTT
NA,TRBV30,NA,TRBJ1-2,CAWGWGGRRGYTF,TGTGCCTGGGGTTGGGGGGGACGGCGGGGCTACACCTTC
NA,TRBV29-1,NA,TRBJ1-1,CSVEEGAVNTEAFF,TGCAGCGTTGAAGAAGGGGCCGTGAACACTGAAGCTTTCTTT
NA,TRBV7-9,TRBD1,TRBJ1-2,CASSPGTGRYGYTF,TGTGCCAGCAGCCCGGGGACAGGGAGGTATGGCTACACCTTC
NA,TRBV3-1/TRBV3-2,NA,TRBJ1-2,CASSHEAGVSNYGYTF,TGTGCCAGCAGCCACGAGGCCGGGGTGTCTAACTATGGCTACACCTTC
NA,TRBV7-9,TRBD2,TRBJ2-1,CASSLFSSGGYNEQFF,TGTGCCAGCAGCTTATTCTCGTCGGGGGGATACAATGAGCAGTTCTTC